This TCR beta chain was sequenced in a study of early T cells in non-severe SARS-CoV-2 infection. The germline V gene has CDR1 SGDLS and CDR2 YYNGEE. The CDR3 contains 15 residues. V shed 0 bases and J shed 4 bases, with 14 bases lying between them. TCRdb re-called the 5' RACE reads with MiXCR, one entry per CDR3 protein. Altogether about 58,000 distinct CDR3 sequences are present, roughly 13% being singletons, with the ten largest covering 7.5% to 10%. The sequenced sample consisted of whole blood. The genes are TRBV9 and TRBJ2-7; D is possibly TRBD2 (5 bases). The TCR originated in an adult who was a healthcare worker with PCR-confirmed SARS-CoV-2 infection or an uninfected control (not recorded which). CDR3 in DNA: TGTGCCAGCAGCGTAGACGGCGGGCCCGATTACGAGCAGTACTTC. Protein sequence: CASSVDGGPDYEQYF. Full variable domain (outside the CDR3, taken from reference TRBV9 and TRBJ2-7): DSGVTQTPKHLITATGQRVTLRCSPRSGDLSVYWYQQSLDQGLQFLIQYYNGEERAKGNILERFSAQQFPDLHSELNLSSLELGDSALYFCASSVDGGPDYEQYFGPGTRLTVT.